This entry lists 9 T cell receptor beta chains sequenced from one sample in a study of blood T cell repertoires in COVID-19. Sequencing was performed with immunoSEQ multiplex PCR; in TCRdb, only in-frame clones are kept and a portion is missing. The sample lists 180,000 or so clones, 70% to 90% seen once, with 6% to 7.5% in the top ten. Material for sequencing was peripheral blood. The receptors stem from a woman over 75 in a cohort sampled during active or convalescent COVID-19.

This rearrangement joins TRBV6-2 or TRBV6-3 to TRBJ2-1; D may be TRBD2 (6 bases). The CDR3 is 13 residues long. The germline V and J ends were trimmed by 5 bases and 9 bases, with 14 bases remaining between them. Germline values: CDR1 MNHEY, CDR2 SVGEGT. The CDR3 region has the DNA TGTGCCAGCAGTCCCCGCGGGGCTGGTGAGCAGTTCTTC. Translation: CASSPRGAGEQFF.

This chain joins TRBV18 and TRBJ1-5; tentative D call: TRBD1 (5 bases). The CDR3 is 14 amino acids. The germline gives CDR1 KGHSH, CDR2 LQKENI. Trimming took 4 bases from V and 8 from J, leaving 15 bases between them. The CDR3 DNA follows: TGTGCCAGCTCACTGGGAGGGGTGGCAGAGCCCCAGCATTTT. Translated: CASSLGGVAEPQHF.

The chain links TRBV5-1 to TRBJ2-1; 9 positions match TRBD2. The V gene's germline CDR1 is SGHRS and CDR2 YFSETQ. The CDR3 sequence is 17 residues long. V lost 3 bases to trimming and J lost 5 bases; unmatched junction nucleotides: 12. DNA of the CDR3: TGCGCCAGCAGCTCCCCCCGCGGGGGGGCCTGGGACAATGAGCAGTTCTTC. Translation gives CASSSPRGGAWDNEQFF.

This chain joins TRBV7-2 and TRBJ2-7; D is unresolved. Germline V gene sequence: CDR1 SGHTA, CDR2 FQGNSA. The CDR3 is made up of 12 amino acids. V lost 1 base to trimming and J lost 6 bases, with 7 bases between them. This CDR3 reads CASSLGVSEQYF. The CDR3 DNA reads as TGTGCCAGCAGCTTAGGAGTATCCGAGCAGTACTTC.

The V and J genes are TRBV7-9 and TRBJ2-5; D uncertain. With 5 bases removed from V and 5 bases from J, the gap between germline ends came to 18 bases. CDR3 size: 15 residues. CDR1 is SEHNR and CDR2 is FQNEAQ in the germline V gene (reference sequence). DNA for the CDR3: TGTGCCAGCAGCCTTAATTTACGAGATTTCGAGACCCAGTACTTC. Protein: CASSLNLRDFETQYF.

The chain employs TRBV11-3 and TRBJ2-3; no clear D gene. The CDR3 has 12 residues. Looked up from germline, CDR1 is SGHNT and CDR2 is YENEEA. V lost 5 bases and J lost 3, with 6 bases in between. CDR3 amino acids: CASSPGTDTQYF. The CDR3 DNA sequence: TGTGCCAGCAGCCCCGGGACAGATACGCAGTATTTT. The entire variable domain, with the rest obtained from reference TRBV11-3 and TRBJ2-3, is as follows: EAGVVQSPRYKIIEKKQPVAFWCNPISGHNTLYWYLQNLGQGPELLIRYENEEAVDDSQLPKDRFSAERLKGVDSTLKIQPAELGDSAVYLCASSPGTDTQYFGPGTRLTVL.

The chain uses TRBV5-4 and TRBJ1-2; 8 positions match TRBD1. The CDR3 has 16 amino acids. J gave up 4 bases and V 3 bases, and 11 bases lay outside the gene matches. CDR1 and CDR2 (germline): SGHNT, YYREEE (reference sequence). The chain's CDR3 is CASSSGQVAMGYGYTF. In DNA, the CDR3 is TGTGCCAGCAGCTCGGGACAGGTGGCCATGGGCTATGGCTACACCTTC.

V gene TRBV28 combines with J gene TRBJ1-6; 9 bases match TRBD1. The CDR3 is 16 amino acids. The junction had 6 bases not matched to a gene; V was cut back by 1 base and J by 8 bases. In germline, CDR1 is MDHEN, CDR2 SYDVKM. In DNA form, the CDR3 reads TGTGCCAGCAGTTTATTGGGCGACAGGGGGGATTCACCCCTCCACTTT. Translating gives CASSLLGDRGDSPLHF.

The chain combines TRBV6-4 with TRBJ1-2, with 12 positions matching TRBD1. Germline lookup yields CDR1 MRHNA and CDR2 SNTAGT. With V trimmed by 2 bases and J by 8 bases, 6 bases remained unmatched. This CDR3 contains 15 residues. The CDR3 loop reads CASSDTGQGARGYTF. For the CDR3, the DNA is TGTGCCAGCAGTGACACGGGACAGGGGGCGCGGGGCTACACCTTC.